This T cell receptor (beta chain) is from a study of T cells in Graves' hyperthyroidism and ophthalmopathy (dated by TCRdb to about 2019). Turning to the overall study: Peripheral blood samples were taken at the time of initial diagnosis, prior to any treatment. A discovery cohort of approximately 100 patients, about 40 with Graves' ophthalmopathy and approximately 60 with stable Graves' hyperthyroidism, was used to find distinguishing TCR V-J signatures. Prospective prediction of ophthalmopathy was tested in an independent validation cohort consisting of 18 hyperthyroidism patients and 15 or so patients who later progressed to ophthalmopathy. The 100 or so discovery patients were divided at random into training and test sets in a 7:3 ratio. In several Graves' hyperthyroidism patients, the study also compared T-cell repertoires from thyroid tissue with T-cell repertoires from blood. Once sampling was done, hyperthyroidism patients were given methimazole at a starting dose of 30 mg daily, whereas ophthalmopathy patients were given high-dose intravenous methylprednisolone. According to the paper, TCR Vbeta CDR3 sequencing was carried out on 135 peripheral blood samples, which came from fewer than 50 ophthalmopathy, approximately 78 hyperthyroidism and around 17 progressor patients. The paper's findings and limits, for the study overall: In cross-validation, a model built on a 13 V-J signature told ophthalmopathy apart from stable hyperthyroidism with about 90% sensitivity and about 81% specificity, and in testing the same model reached 80%/75%. Sample size was not statistically predetermined, and blinding of investigators to group allocation was not performed. During validation, the model predicted progression to ophthalmopathy a median of around 6 months ahead of onset, with almost 71% sensitivity and 72% to 80% specificity. Most expanded thyroid clonotypes (frequency above 0.001) were also detected in blood, suggesting blood repertoires may reflect thyroid immune responses.

The CDR1 and CDR2 encoded by the germline V gene are SGHDN and FVKESK. The CDR3 measures 14 amino acids from cysteine to phenylalanine. Only the CDR3 region is kept as DNA, spanning 42 bases read in frame from base 1. The V end loses 1 base and the J end loses 4 bases, and a stretch of 10 bases separates them. This clonotype was recorded at least ten times. No antigen is known for it. Nothing much larger sits one base from this clone, and base qualities are not available. Stable Graves' hyperthyroidism was defined as the absence of progression to ophthalmopathy over 18 months of follow-up. Hyperthyroidism patients were aged 18 to 65 years and newly diagnosed, with disease duration of less than 2 months. Exclusion was applied to patients with uncontrolled infections, other autoimmune diseases, pregnancy or lactation. Diagnoses were based on clinical symptoms, serum thyroxine and TRAb, thyroid ultrasound and orbital computed tomography. PBMCs were separated from over 9 ml of fresh peripheral blood using Ficoll-Paque density gradient centrifugation. Total RNA was extracted using Trizol reagent, and RNA quality was assessed on an Agilent 2100 Bioanalyzer.

TCR beta CDR3 regions were amplified from RNA transcripts. For the first round of RT-PCR on the TCR CDR3, the HTBI primer set was used together with the Qiagen OneStep RT-PCR kit. A second multiplex PCR round built the libraries, followed by size selection and purification. Paired-end sequencing of the libraries was performed with 100 bp reads on an Illumina HiSeq2000. Under the source paper's analysis protocol: SOAPnuke was used to process the raw data, with reads discarded if the reads contained adapters or uncalled bases, had a mean Phred below 15, or lacked an exact constant-primer or identifier match. High-quality paired reads were merged with COPE v1.2.5, and unique nucleotide sequences were defined as clonotypes. MiTCR v1.1 was used to align the clonotypes against IMGT TRBV, TRBD and TRBJ reference segments. The analysis included only V-J combinations with a frequency above 0.0001, which together covered roughly 99% of the repertoires. The TCS score was defined as F50 (clonal expansion) divided by E x V (chaos), with BLOSUM62-based TCRdist calculated between CDR3 peptides within each V-J. Welch's t-statistics and random forest reduced around 550 V-J features to 13, which were used in a naive Bayes classifier (R e1071). The public reads were run again by TCRdb, first through fastp at Q25 and then through MiXCR, and only productive beta chains were kept. Identical CDR3 proteins give one entry, which carries the most common genes and DNA. These V and J calls derive from TCRdb rather than the authors' analysis. Across this sample there are about 350,000 distinct CDR3 sequences, with roughly 13% seen only once. The ten largest make up roughly 25% of the sample.

The TCR sequence derives from a woman between 25 and 40 years old with Graves' hyperthyroidism. Input material: blood. The rearranged chain carries TRBV14 and TRBJ1-2, and TRBD1 may be the D gene, going by 5 matching bases. The CDR3: CASSQGGGSYGYTF. The sequence in DNA is TGTGCCAGCAGCCAAGGGGGCGGCTCCTATGGCTACACCTTC.